This section outlines one TCR beta chain sequence together with its context. Germline CDR1 reads ENHRY; CDR2 reads SYGVKD. The CDR3 contains 16 residues. V trimming: 10 bases; J trimming: 1 base; junction bases outside the gene matches: 12. The entry originates in a study of blood T cell repertoires in COVID-19. Assay used: immunoSEQ multiplex PCR; TCRdb lists only in-frame clones, some missing. The sample lists a few hundred thousand clones, 80% to 90% occurring once. The sequenced sample was peripheral blood. The clonotype was recovered from a man between 45 and 60 years old with active or convalescent COVID-19. This sequence joins TRBV10-3 and TRBJ2-2; 7 nucleotides align to TRBD2. CDR3 sequence reads: CATEGFGGRNTGELFF. For the CDR3, the DNA is TGTGCCACCGAGGGCTTTGGCGGGAGGAACACCGGGGAGCTGTTTTTT.